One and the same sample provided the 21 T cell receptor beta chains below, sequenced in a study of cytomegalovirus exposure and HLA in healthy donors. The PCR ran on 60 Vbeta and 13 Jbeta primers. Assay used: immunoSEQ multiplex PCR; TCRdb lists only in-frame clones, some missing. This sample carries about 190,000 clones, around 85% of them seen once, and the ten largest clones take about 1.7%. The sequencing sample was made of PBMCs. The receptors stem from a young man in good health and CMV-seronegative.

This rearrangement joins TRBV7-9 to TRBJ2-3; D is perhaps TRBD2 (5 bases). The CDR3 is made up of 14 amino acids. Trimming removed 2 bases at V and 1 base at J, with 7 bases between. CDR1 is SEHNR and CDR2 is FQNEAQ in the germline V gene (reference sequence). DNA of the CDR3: TGTGCCAGCAGCTTATTGCGGGGCACAGATACGCAGTATTTT. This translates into CASSLLRGTDTQYF.

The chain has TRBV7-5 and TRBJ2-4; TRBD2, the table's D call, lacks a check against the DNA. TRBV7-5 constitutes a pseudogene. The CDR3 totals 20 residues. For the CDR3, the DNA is TGTGCCAGAAGCTTGTTAGTCCTAGCGGGAGGCCACCTAGCCAAAAACATTCAGTACTTC. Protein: CARSLLVLAGGHLAKNIQYF.

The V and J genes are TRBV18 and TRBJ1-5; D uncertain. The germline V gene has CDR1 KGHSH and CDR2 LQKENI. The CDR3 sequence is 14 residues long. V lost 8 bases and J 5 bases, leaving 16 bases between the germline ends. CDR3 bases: TGTGCCAGCGGACGGGAGGGTGATTATCAGCCCCAGCATTTT. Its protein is CASGREGDYQPQHF.

CDR3 coding DNA: TGTGCTAGTGGGGGCGGTGGGAGCTCCTACAATGAGCAGTTCTTC. Amino acid sequence: CASGGGGSSYNEQFF. J is TRBJ2-1 and V is TRBV12-5; a weak D match, TRBD2 (5 bases). The CDR3 is 15 residues long. Trimming cost V 6 bases and J 0 bases, with 12 bases left between them. Germline lookup yields CDR1 LGHNT and CDR2 FRNRAP.

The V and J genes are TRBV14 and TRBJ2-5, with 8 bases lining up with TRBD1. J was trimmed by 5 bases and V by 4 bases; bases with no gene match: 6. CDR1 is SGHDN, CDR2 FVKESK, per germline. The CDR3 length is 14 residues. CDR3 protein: CASSRGRGLETQYF. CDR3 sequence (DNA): TGTGCCAGCAGCCGAGGCAGGGGGCTTGAGACCCAGTACTTC. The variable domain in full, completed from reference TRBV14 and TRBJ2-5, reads EAGVTQFPSHSVIEKGQTVTLRCDPISGHDNLYWYRRVMGKEIKFLLHFVKESKQDESGMPNNRFLAERTGGTYSTLKVQPAELEDSGVYFCASSRGRGLETQYFGPGTRLLVL.

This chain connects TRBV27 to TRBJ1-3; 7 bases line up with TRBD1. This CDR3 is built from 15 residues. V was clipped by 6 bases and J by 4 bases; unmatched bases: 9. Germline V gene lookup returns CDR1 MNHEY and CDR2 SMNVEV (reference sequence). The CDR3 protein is CASSEQGLSGNTIYF. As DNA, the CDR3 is TGTGCCAGCAGCGAACAGGGGTTATCAGGAAACACCATATATTTT.

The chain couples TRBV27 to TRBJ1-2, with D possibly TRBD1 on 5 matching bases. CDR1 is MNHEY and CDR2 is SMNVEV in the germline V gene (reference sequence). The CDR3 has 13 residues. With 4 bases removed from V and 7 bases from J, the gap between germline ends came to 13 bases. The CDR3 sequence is CASSYVSGSGYTF. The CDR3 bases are TGTGCCAGCAGTTATGTATCAGGGTCTGGCTACACCTTC.

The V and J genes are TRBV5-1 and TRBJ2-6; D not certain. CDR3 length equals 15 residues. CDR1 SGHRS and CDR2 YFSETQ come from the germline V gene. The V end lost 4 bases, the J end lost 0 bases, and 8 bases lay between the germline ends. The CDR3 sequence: CASSRTDSGANVLTF. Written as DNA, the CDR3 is TGCGCCAGCAGCCGCACAGACTCTGGGGCCAACGTCCTGACTTTC.

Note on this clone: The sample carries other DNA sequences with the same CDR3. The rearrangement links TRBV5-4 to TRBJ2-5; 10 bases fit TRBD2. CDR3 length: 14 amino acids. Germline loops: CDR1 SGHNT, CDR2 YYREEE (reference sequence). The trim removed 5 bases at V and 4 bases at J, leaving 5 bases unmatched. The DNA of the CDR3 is TGTGCCAGCAGTTTAGCGGGAGGAGGAGAGACCCAGTACTTC. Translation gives CASSLAGGGETQYF.

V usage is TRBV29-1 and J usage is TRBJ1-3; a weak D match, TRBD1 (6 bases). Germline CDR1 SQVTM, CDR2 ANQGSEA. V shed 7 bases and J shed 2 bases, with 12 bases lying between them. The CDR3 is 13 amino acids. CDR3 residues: CSGQTGTGNTIYF. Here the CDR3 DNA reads TGCAGCGGCCAGACAGGAACTGGAAACACCATATATTTT.

CDR3 sequence: CASSQEYQREITYEQYF. The CDR3 nucleotides are TGCGCCAGCAGCCAAGAATATCAGCGGGAGATAACCTACGAGCAGTACTTC. V usage is TRBV4-3 and J usage is TRBJ2-7; 8 bases agree with TRBD2. The germline CDR1 and CDR2 sequences are LGHNA and YSLEER. V lost 0 bases to trimming and J lost 2 bases; unmatched junction nucleotides: 9. The CDR3 has 17 residues.

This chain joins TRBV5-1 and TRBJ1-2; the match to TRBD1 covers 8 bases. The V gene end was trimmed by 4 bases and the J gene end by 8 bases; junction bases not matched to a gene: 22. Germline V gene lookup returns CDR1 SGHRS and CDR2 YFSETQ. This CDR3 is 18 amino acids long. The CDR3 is CASSQTAGTGLSRGGYTF. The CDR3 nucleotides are TGCGCCAGCAGCCAGACGGCCGGGACAGGACTTTCCAGAGGGGGCTACACCTTC.

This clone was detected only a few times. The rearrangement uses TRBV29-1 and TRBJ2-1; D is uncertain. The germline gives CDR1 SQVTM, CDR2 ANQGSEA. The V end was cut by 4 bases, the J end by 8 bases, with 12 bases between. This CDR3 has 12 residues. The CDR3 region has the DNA TGCAGCGTTGGACTCGCTGTGGATGAGCAGTTCTTC. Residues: CSVGLAVDEQFF.

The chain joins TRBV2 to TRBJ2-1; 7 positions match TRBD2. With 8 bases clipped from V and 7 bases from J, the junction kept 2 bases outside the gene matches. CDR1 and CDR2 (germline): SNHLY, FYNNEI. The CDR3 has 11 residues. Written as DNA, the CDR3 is TGTGCCAGCTGGGGGGGAAATGAGCAGTTCTTC. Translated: CASWGGNEQFF.

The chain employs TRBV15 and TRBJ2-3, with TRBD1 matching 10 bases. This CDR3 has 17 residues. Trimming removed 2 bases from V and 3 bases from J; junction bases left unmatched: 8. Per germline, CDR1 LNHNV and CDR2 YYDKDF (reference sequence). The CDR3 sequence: CATSRRPGTGVTDTQYF. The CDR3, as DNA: TGTGCCACCAGCAGAAGACCCGGGACAGGGGTAACAGATACGCAGTATTTT. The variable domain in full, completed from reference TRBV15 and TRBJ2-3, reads DAMVIQNPRYQVTQFGKPVTLSCSQTLNHNVMYWYQQKSSQAPKLLFHYYDKDFNNEADTPDNFQSRRPNTSFCFLDIRSPGLGDTAMYLCATSRRPGTGVTDTQYFGPGTRLTVL.

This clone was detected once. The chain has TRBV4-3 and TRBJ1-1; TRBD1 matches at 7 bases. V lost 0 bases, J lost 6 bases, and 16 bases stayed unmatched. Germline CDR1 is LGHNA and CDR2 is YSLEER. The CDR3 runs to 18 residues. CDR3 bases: TGCGCCAGCAGCCAAGATCCCGTTGGTAGGGGGCAGTTCTCTGAAGCTTTCTTT. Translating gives CASSQDPVGRGQFSEAFF.

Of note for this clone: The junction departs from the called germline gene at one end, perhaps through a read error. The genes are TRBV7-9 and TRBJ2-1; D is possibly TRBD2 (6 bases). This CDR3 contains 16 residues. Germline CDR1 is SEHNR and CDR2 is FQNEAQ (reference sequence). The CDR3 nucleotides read TGTTCCAGCAGCTTAGGCCGAGCGGGCTCCTACAATGAGCAGTTCTTC. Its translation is CSSSLGRAGSYNEQFF.

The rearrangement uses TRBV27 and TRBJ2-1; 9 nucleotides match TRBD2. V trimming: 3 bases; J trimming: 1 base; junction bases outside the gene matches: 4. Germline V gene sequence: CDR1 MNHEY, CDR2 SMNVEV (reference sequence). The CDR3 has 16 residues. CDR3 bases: TGTGCCAGCAGTTTTAGCGGGGGCCTTTCCTACAATGAGCAGTTCTTC. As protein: CASSFSGGLSYNEQFF.

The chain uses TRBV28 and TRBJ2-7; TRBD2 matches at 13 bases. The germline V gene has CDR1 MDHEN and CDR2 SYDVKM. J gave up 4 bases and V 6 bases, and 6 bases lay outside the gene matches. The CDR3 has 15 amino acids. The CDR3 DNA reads TGTGCCAGCAGCACAACTAGCGGGGGGGTGTACGAGCAGTACTTC. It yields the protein CASSTTSGGVYEQYF. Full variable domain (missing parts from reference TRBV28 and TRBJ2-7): DVKVTQSSRYLVKRTGEKVFLECVQDMDHENMFWYRQDPGLGLRLIYFSYDVKMKEKGDIPEGYSVSREKKERFSLILESASTNQTSMYLCASSTTSGGVYEQYFGPGTRLTVT.

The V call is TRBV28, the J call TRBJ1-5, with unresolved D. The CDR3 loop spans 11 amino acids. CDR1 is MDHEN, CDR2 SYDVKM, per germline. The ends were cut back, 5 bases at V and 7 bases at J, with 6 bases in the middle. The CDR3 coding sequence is TGTGCCAGCAGTAAGAGGCAGCCCCAGCATTTT. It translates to CASSKRQPQHF.

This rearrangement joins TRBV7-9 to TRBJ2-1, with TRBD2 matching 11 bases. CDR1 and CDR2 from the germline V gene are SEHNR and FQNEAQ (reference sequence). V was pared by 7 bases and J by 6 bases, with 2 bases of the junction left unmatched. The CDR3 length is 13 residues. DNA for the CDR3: TGTGCCAGCATAGCGGGGGGGTCCAATGAGCAGTTCTTC. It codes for CASIAGGSNEQFF.